This passage covers 28 T cell receptor beta chains from one sample sequenced in a study of sequential checkpoint blockade in melanoma. The treatment denotes: randomized to nivolumab then ipilimumab (arm A) or the reverse (arm B). Measured with immunoSEQ multiplex PCR; TCRdb has only the in-frame clones, and not every one. The sample has about 21,000 clones, about 82% seen once. The sample in question was CD8+ T cells sorted from blood (inferred from file names), obtained from a patient given nivolumab and ipilimumab in sequence. These receptors all stem from a human donor with melanoma.

The V call is TRBV7-8, the J call TRBJ2-7; 8 bases agree with TRBD1. The V gene end was trimmed by 4 bases and the J gene end by 1 base; junction bases not matched to a gene: 9. This CDR3 has 16 amino acids. Germline assignment: CDR1 SGHVS and CDR2 FQNEAQ. Here the CDR3 DNA reads TGTGCCAGCAGCTACCTAGGACAGGGTGGATCCTACGAGCAGTACTTC. This translates into CASSYLGQGGSYEQYF.

This chain connects TRBV5-1 to TRBJ2-2; the D is unclear. The germline V gene has CDR1 SGHRS and CDR2 YFSETQ. Deletions cut 0 bases from V and 4 bases from J, with 7 bases between. The CDR3 is 14 residues long. CDR3 protein: CASSLVTGTGELFF. The CDR3, as DNA: TGCGCCAGCAGCTTGGTGACGGGCACCGGGGAGCTGTTTTTT.

The chain uses TRBV25-1 and TRBJ1-4; 7 bases fit TRBD1. In germline, CDR1 is MGHDK, CDR2 SYGVNS. The CDR3 has 15 amino acids. The junction had 13 bases not matched to a gene; V was cut back by 7 bases and J by 8 bases. CDR3 nucleotide sequence: TGTGCCAGCACAGCCCCGGGACAGTTAAGAGAAAAACTGTTTTTT. Amino acids: CASTAPGQLREKLFF.

The chain links TRBV7-9 to TRBJ2-5, with D unclear. Near its end, the DNA agrees better with TRBJ2-7, so the J call may be wrong. CDR3 length equals 13 residues. From germline, CDR1 is SEHNR and CDR2 FQNEAQ (reference sequence). Written as DNA, the CDR3 is TGTGCCAGCAGCTCCCCCCAATCCTACGAGCAGTACTTC. This translates into CASSSPQSYEQYF.

The chain carries TRBV19 and TRBJ2-1; D might be TRBD2 (6 bases). This CDR3 has 15 amino acids. Trimming removed 6 bases from V and 0 bases from J, with 12 bases in between. CDR1 is LNHDA and CDR2 is SQIVND in the germline V gene (reference sequence). As DNA, the CDR3 is TGTGCCAGTAGGCCCCACGGGAGCTCCTACAATGAGCAGTTCTTC. It translates to CASRPHGSSYNEQFF.

This sequence joins TRBV6-5 and TRBJ1-2; D gene unclear. The CDR3 covers 14 residues. Trimming stripped 0 bases from V and 8 bases from J, with 13 bases between. CDR1 is MNHEY, CDR2 SVGAGI, per germline. For the CDR3, the DNA is TGTGCCAGCAGTTACTCGGGAGACAATATGGGCTACACCTTC. This translates into CASSYSGDNMGYTF.

The chain carries TRBV4-1 and TRBJ2-1, with D unclear. V gave up 0 bases and J gave up 5 bases, with 8 bases separating them. From germline, CDR1 is MGHRA and CDR2 YSYEKL. This CDR3 is 14 amino acids long. CDR3 sequence reads: CASSQEASDNEQFF. DNA for the CDR3: TGCGCCAGCAGCCAAGAGGCAAGTGACAATGAGCAGTTCTTC.

V usage is TRBV7-9 and J usage is TRBJ1-5; D remains ambiguous. V lost 5 bases to trimming and J lost 5 bases, with 13 bases between them. CDR1 is SEHNR and CDR2 is FQNEAQ in the germline V gene (reference sequence). The CDR3 runs 14 residues. The CDR3 sequence is CASSRPGRHQPQHF. CDR3 bases: TGTGCCAGCAGCCGACCCGGGAGACATCAGCCCCAGCATTTT.

The chain recombines TRBV5-1 with TRBJ1-2; tentative D call: TRBD1 (5 bases). The CDR3 runs 15 residues. V was cut by 0 bases and J by 3 bases, with 12 bases left in between. Germline assignment: CDR1 SGHRS and CDR2 YFSETQ. This CDR3 is CASSLAMGLDYGYTF. In DNA, the CDR3 is TGCGCCAGCAGCTTGGCCATGGGGCTCGACTATGGCTACACCTTC.

For the CDR3, the DNA is TGTGCCAGCAGCTTAGTGGGGACAGGGTACACAGATACGCAGTATTTT. This encodes CASSLVGTGYTDTQYF. The V gene is TRBV7-6, the J gene TRBJ2-3, with 9 bases fitting TRBD1. The CDR3 is 16 residues long. CDR1 and CDR2 from the germline V gene are SGHVS and FNYEAQ. Unmatched junction bases numbered 4, after V lost 1 base and J lost 2 bases.

This clone occurred a few times. The chain couples TRBV5-1 to TRBJ1-1; the D gene is possibly TRBD1 (6 bases). Trimming cost V 8 bases and J 5 bases, with 16 bases left between them. This CDR3 has 13 residues. From germline, CDR1 is SGHRS and CDR2 YFSETQ. The CDR3 nucleotides read TGCGCCAGTTCTACAGGGATAGGGACTGAAGCTTTCTTT. Translation gives CASSTGIGTEAFF.

This chain uses TRBV18 with TRBJ1-1; tentative D call: TRBD1 (6 bases). V was cut by 1 base and J by 1 base, with 10 bases left in between. This CDR3 is built from 15 residues. The V gene's germline CDR1 is KGHSH and CDR2 LQKENI. In DNA, the CDR3 is TGTGCCAGCTCACCACGGGGACACGGGAACACTGAAGCTTTCTTT. Translating it yields CASSPRGHGNTEAFF. Supplemented by reference TRBV18 and TRBJ1-1, the full variable domain reads NAGVMQNPRHLVRRRGQEARLRCSPMKGHSHVYWYRQLPEEGLKFMVYLQKENIIDESGMPKERFSAEFPKEGPSILRIQQVVRGDSAAYFCASSPRGHGNTEAFFGQGTRLTVV.

The genes are TRBV25-1 and TRBJ2-3; D uncertain. The CDR3 is 16 amino acids. Trimming removed 7 bases at V and 6 bases at J, with 23 bases between. Germline V gene data show CDR1 as MGHDK and CDR2 as SYGVNS. The CDR3 DNA follows: TGTGCCAGCACCCCTCCAGGCACACGGTTGGTTGATACGCAGTATTTT. This translates into CASTPPGTRLVDTQYF.

The genes are TRBV19 and TRBJ1-5; D might be TRBD1 (6 bases). The CDR3 is made up of 16 amino acids. V was shortened by 8 bases and J by 5 bases, with 22 bases between the two germline ends. Germline CDR1 reads LNHDA; CDR2 reads SQIVND (reference sequence). CDR3 residues: CASSTRGAGVDQPQHF. The DNA of the CDR3 is TGTGCCAGTTCAACCCGGGGGGCAGGGGTGGATCAGCCCCAGCATTTT.

DNA of the CDR3: TGTGCCAGCAGTTGGACAGGGGGCGTTCAGCCCCAGCATTTT. Protein: CASSWTGGVQPQHF. The chain has TRBV28 and TRBJ1-5; TRBD1 agrees at 11 bases. The CDR3 runs 14 residues. V lost 4 bases and J lost 6; bases outside the gene matches: 2. Germline CDR1 MDHEN, CDR2 SYDVKM.

The chain couples TRBV5-1 to TRBJ2-5; possibly TRBD1 for D (6 bases). CDR1 is SGHRS, CDR2 YFSETQ, per germline. With 3 bases removed from V and 4 bases from J, the gap between germline ends came to 19 bases. The CDR3 has 16 residues. CDR3 protein: CASSSFGQRAAETQYF. DNA for the CDR3: TGCGCCAGCAGCTCCTTCGGACAGCGAGCGGCAGAGACCCAGTACTTC.

V gene TRBV4-1 combines with J gene TRBJ1-1; no definite D call. CDR3 length: 15 amino acids. Trimming took off 0 bases at V and 5 bases at J, with 13 bases between the two ends. Germline loops: CDR1 MGHRA, CDR2 YSYEKL. The CDR3 reads CASSQDRGFSTEAFF. CDR3 nucleotide sequence: TGCGCCAGCAGCCAAGATCGGGGTTTTTCTACTGAAGCTTTCTTT.

The CDR3 nucleotides are TGTGCCAGCAGTTTTAGCGGGCGCCCTTACAATGAGCAGTTCTTC. Amino acid sequence: CASSFSGRPYNEQFF. The chain links TRBV27 to TRBJ2-1; TRBD2 aligns across 7 bases. The CDR3 length is 15 residues. V lost 3 bases and J lost 4; bases outside the gene matches: 6. Germline V gene data show CDR1 as MNHEY and CDR2 as SMNVEV (reference sequence).

The gene calls are TRBV6-1 and TRBJ2-7, with a weak D call TRBD2 (6 bases). V gave up 2 bases and J gave up 4 bases, with 18 bases separating them. From germline, CDR1 is MNHNS and CDR2 SASEGT. CDR3 length equals 16 residues. CDR3 residues: CASSESFGEVVYEQYF. The CDR3 bases are TGTGCCAGCAGTGAAAGCTTTGGGGAGGTGGTATACGAGCAGTACTTC.

This chain links TRBV5-6 with TRBJ1-2; TRBD1 matches 7 bases. The CDR3 consists of 13 residues. The germline CDR1 and CDR2 sequences are SGHDT and YYEEEE. The V gene end was trimmed by 5 bases and the J gene end by 3 bases; junction bases not matched to a gene: 4. CDR3 bases: TGTGCCAGCAGGGTGGGACAGCACTATGGCTACACCTTC. Encoded protein: CASRVGQHYGYTF.

This chain links TRBV11-2 with TRBJ2-7; D may be TRBD1 (6 bases). The CDR3 totals 15 residues. Per the germline V gene, CDR1 is SGHAT and CDR2 is FQNNGV. V dropped 4 bases and J dropped 3 bases, with 16 bases sitting between them. CDR3 region: CASSSVTEQGYEQYF. The CDR3 bases are TGTGCCAGCAGCTCAGTGACGGAACAGGGCTACGAGCAGTACTTC.

This clone was observed a single time. The limits of the CDR3 on the DNA are not certain, so only TCRdb's listed CDR3 is given. The rearrangement uses TRBV27 and TRBJ2-7; the DNA was not compared with TRBD1, the D call given in the table. Germline-derived CDR1 and CDR2 are MNHEY and SMNVEV (reference sequence). The CDR3 region is 16 residues in length, termini included. The CDR3 sequence is CASSFGPGAFEDEQYF.

As DNA, the CDR3 is TGTGCCAGCGCCCGGGGCAGGGGCTATGGCTACACCTTC. It specifies CASARGRGYGYTF. The rearrangement uses TRBV13 and TRBJ1-2, with D possibly matching TRBD1 (6 bases). Germline CDR1 PRHDT, CDR2 FYEKMQ (reference sequence). Trimming took 8 bases from V and 4 from J, leaving 14 bases between them. This CDR3 has 13 residues.

This clone was found once. The chain carries TRBV27 and TRBJ1-4, with 7 bases lining up with TRBD1. Germline CDR1 reads MNHEY; CDR2 reads SMNVEV (reference sequence). With V trimmed by 6 bases and J by 0 bases, 4 bases remained unmatched. CDR3 length: 15 amino acids. Here the CDR3 reads CASSHTGATNEKLFF. The CDR3 DNA is TGTGCCAGCAGCCATACAGGGGCAACTAATGAAAAACTGTTTTTT. Combining the CDR3 with reference TRBV27 and TRBJ1-4 gives the whole variable domain EAQVTQNPRYLITVTGKKLTVTCSQNMNHEYMSWYRQDPGLGLRQIYYSMNVEVTDKGDVPEGYKVSRKEKRNFPLILESPSPNQTSLYFCASSHTGATNEKLFFGSGTQLSVL.

This chain connects TRBV6-4 to TRBJ2-7; D remains ambiguous. Germline loops: CDR1 MRHNA, CDR2 SNTAGT. Between the trimmed V and J ends, which lost 10 bases and 1 base, there was a span of 14 bases. This CDR3 spans 13 amino acids. The CDR3 DNA reads as TGTGCCACCGGCGGCTCGTTGTCCTACGAGCAGTACTTC. It codes for CATGGSLSYEQYF.

This chain connects TRBV30 to TRBJ1-2, with D perhaps TRBD1 (6 bases). The CDR3 extends over 13 amino acids. V lost 6 bases to trimming and J lost 5 bases, with 16 bases between them. CDR1 and CDR2 from the germline V gene are GTSNPN and SVGIG (reference sequence). The CDR3 nucleotides are TGTGCCTGTCACCCAGGGGAACCTTATGGCTACACCTTC. Translation gives CACHPGEPYGYTF.

This chain links TRBV7-9 with TRBJ1-6, with 11 bases that match TRBD1. The CDR3 spans 15 residues. The V segment lost 5 bases and the J segment 10 bases; nucleotides outside the gene matches: 7. Germline V gene lookup returns CDR1 SEHNR and CDR2 FQNEAQ (reference sequence). The CDR3 DNA reads as TGTGCCAGCAGCCCCGGGACAGGGGGACGATCACCCCTCCACTTT. Translation: CASSPGTGGRSPLHF.

This chain connects TRBV2 to TRBJ2-5; the D is unclear. The J call may be in error: the DNA end matches TRBJ2-7 better. There are 14 residues in the CDR3. The germline CDR1 and CDR2 sequences are SNHLY and FYNNEI. The CDR3 DNA sequence: TGTGCCAGCAGTGTAGGCGTAGACTCCTACGAGCAGTACTTC. The encoded protein is CASSVGVDSYEQYF.